This entry lists 2 T cell receptor beta chains sequenced from one sample in a study of T cell changes during pregnancy in multiple sclerosis. Sequenced by immunoSEQ multiplex PCR; TCRdb stores in-frame clones only, minus some. The table has more than 75,000 clones, 80% to 95% seen once. Specimen: peripheral blood, collected in the first trimester of pregnancy. These receptors were taken from a female donor with multiple sclerosis, enrolled in a pregnancy study.

This chain connects TRBV2 to TRBJ1-1, with D perhaps matching TRBD1 (6 bases). The CDR3 contains 15 residues. V gave up 4 bases and J gave up 0 bases, with 12 bases separating them. CDR1 SNHLY and CDR2 FYNNEI come from the germline V gene. The CDR3 DNA sequence: TGTGCCAGCAGTGTACAGGGTGTAATGAACACTGAAGCTTTCTTT. As protein: CASSVQGVMNTEAFF.

This clone was picked up one time. This chain joins TRBV28 and TRBJ1-2; tentatively, D is TRBD1 (6 bases). CDR3 length: 15 residues. With 6 bases removed from V and 6 bases from J, the gap between germline ends came to 20 bases. The germline CDR1 and CDR2 sequences are MDHEN and SYDVKM. The CDR3 DNA reads as TGTGCCAGCAGGTCCACAGGGTCTATTGAGGATGGCTACACCTTC. Amino acids: CASRSTGSIEDGYTF.